The rows below give T cell receptor beta chains drawn from one sample of a study of cytotoxic CD8 clonotypes in ibrutinib-treated CLL. TCRdb keeps only in-frame clones here, not all; method: immunoSEQ multiplex PCR. Of 140,000 to 150,000 clones detected, more than 75% appear once; the ten largest clones hold approximately 5.1%. Sequenced here: PBMCs, sampled after 24 months of ibrutinib treatment. The source of these receptors is a human donor with chronic lymphocytic leukemia. The CDR3 runs from the conserved cysteine through the conserved F or W. D genes are given only for firm matches. For some rows the clone size is stated as once, few or many, or as a class when expanded; others skip it.

J	size	V	D	DNA	CDR3
TRBJ1-1	-	TRBV18	-	TGTGCCAGCTCGGCGGGACGGAACACTGAAGCTTTCTTT	CASSAGRNTEAFF
TRBJ2-3	-	TRBV10-3	-	TGTGCCACCCGGGGGGCGGGCACAGATACGCAGTATTTT	CATRGAGTDTQYF
TRBJ1-2	-	TRBV7-2	-	TGTGCCAGCAGCTTAGCTTCGGGTAACTATGGCTACACCTTC	CASSLASGNYGYTF
TRBJ1-5	few	TRBV18	-	TGTGCCAGCTCAGCCCTCGGGAGGGGGGATCAGCCCCAGCATTTT	CASSALGRGDQPQHF
TRBJ2-3	-	TRBV2	-	TGTGCCAGCAGTGGGCTAGTCGGGGCAGATACGCAGTATTTT	CASSGLVGADTQYF
TRBJ1-1	-	TRBV11-3	-	TGTGCCAGCAGCTTAGGAGGGGCTAACACTGAAGCTTTCTTT	CASSLGGANTEAFF
TRBJ2-7	-	TRBV7-9	-	TGTGCCAGCAGCTTAGGGGTCAGGACGGGGGAGCAGTACTTC	CASSLGVRTGEQYF
TRBJ2-6	-	TRBV7-8	-	TGTGCCAGCAGCTTAGCAGGGGGTACCGACTCTGGGGCCAACGTCCTGACTTTC	CASSLAGGTDSGANVLTF
TRBJ2-7	few	TRBV14	TRBD1	TGTGCCAGCAGCCCGTTGGGGACAGGGTCCTACGAGCAGTACTTC	CASSPLGTGSYEQYF
TRBJ1-2	-	TRBV5-1	-	TGCGCCAGCAGCCCCGATGGGGACTATGGCTACACCTTC	CASSPDGDYGYTF
TRBJ2-7	-	TRBV27	-	TGTGCCAGCAGTTTAGGGGGGGCTGCCCCCTACGAGCAGTACTTC	CASSLGGAAPYEQYF
TRBJ1-3	-	TRBV7-9	-	TGTGCCAGCAGCTTTGGTGGGGCGAGAACTGGAAACACCATATATTTT	CASSFGGARTGNTIYF
TRBJ2-3	-	TRBV7-9	-	TGTGCCAGCAGCAAACTAGCCCCTGGGCGTACGCAGTATTTT	CASSKLAPGRTQYF
TRBJ1-2	-	TRBV5-8	-	TGTGCCAGCAGCTTGACGCGGGGGACGGGAGGCTACACCTTC	CASSLTRGTGGYTF
TRBJ2-7	-	TRBV5-6	TRBD1	TGTGCCAGCAGCCAGAGGACAGGCCGGGGGCAGTACTTC	CASSQRTGRGQYF
TRBJ1-4	-	TRBV7-9	-	TGTGCCAGCAGCTTAGACCCCGGGACGAAACTGTTTTTT	CASSLDPGTKLFF
TRBJ2-5	-	TRBV30	-	TGTGCCGGTTCACAGGGTTTGGCTTCGGCGCAAGAGACCCAGTACTTC	CAGSQGLASAQETQYF
TRBJ1-1	-	TRBV6-1	-	TGTGCCAGCAGTGAAGCGATCGTAGACGCTGAAGCTTTCTTT	CASSEAIVDAEAFF
TRBJ2-1	-	TRBV2	-	TGTGCCAGCAACGCGCGTTTGTCTAGGCACGGGGGTGAGCAGTTCTTC	CASNARLSRHGGEQFF
TRBJ2-5	-	TRBV5-1	TRBD2	TGCGCCAGCAGCTTGGGGACTAGAACAGAGACCCAGTACTTC	CASSLGTRTETQYF
TRBJ1-2	medium-sized	TRBV7-2	TRBD1	TGTGCCAGCAGCCCGCAGGGGGCGTCAGGCTACACCTTC	CASSPQGASGYTF
TRBJ2-5	few	TRBV27	-	TGTGCCAGCAGTTTATCACCTAGCGCTGTTGAGACCCAGTACTTC	CASSLSPSAVETQYF
TRBJ1-2	-	TRBV5-8	-	TGTGCCAGCAGTTCAGGGGCCTATGGCTACACCTTC	CASSSGAYGYTF
TRBJ2-4	-	TRBV30	-	TGTGCCTGGAACTTACAGGGAAACATTCAGTACTTC	CAWNLQGNIQYF
TRBJ2-3	-	TRBV19	-	TGTGCCAGTAGTAATGCAGGGGTGGCAGATACGCAGTATTTT	CASSNAGVADTQYF
TRBJ1-5	-	TRBV28	-	TGTGCCAGCAGTTTATTGCAGGGGCCTCAGCCCCAGCATTTT	CASSLLQGPQPQHF
TRBJ1-6	-	TRBV30	-	TGTGCCTGGACCTCCGGCAGGGGTAGTTCACCCCTCCACTTT	CAWTSGRGSSPLHF
TRBJ1-6	-	TRBV19	-	TGTGCCAGTAGGGGCAGAATGACAAGCTCCTATAATTCACCCCTCCACTTT	CASRGRMTSSYNSPLHF
TRBJ2-2	-	TRBV7-8	-	TGTGCCAGCATCCACCAACCGGGACCCCTAGGCGGGGAGCTGTTTTTT	CASIHQPGPLGGELFF
TRBJ2-3	-	TRBV7-9	TRBD1	TGTGCCAGCAGCAATCGGGACAGAAGCACAGATACGCAGTATTTT	CASSNRDRSTDTQYF
TRBJ2-2	-	TRBV7-2	-	TGTGCCAGCAGCCCACAGTGGGCCGGGGAGCTGTTTTTT	CASSPQWAGELFF
TRBJ2-3	-	TRBV5-1	TRBD2	TGCGCCAGCAGCTTGGACGCGGGGGGGAGCACAGATACGCAGTATTTT	CASSLDAGGSTDTQYF
TRBJ1-2	-	TRBV18	-	TGTGCCAGCTCACCACCGGCCATACAGGGAGGACGAGGCTACACCTTC	CASSPPAIQGGRGYTF
TRBJ2-2	-	TRBV7-8	-	TGTGCCAGCAGCCCCGGGGGCCCCTGGGCCGGGGAGCTGTTTTTT	CASSPGGPWAGELFF
TRBJ1-2	-	TRBV19	-	TGTGCCAGTAGACCCACCCAGGGACACGGGAACTATGGCTACACCTTC	CASRPTQGHGNYGYTF
TRBJ1-4	-	TRBV5-1	-	TGCGCCAGCAGCTTGCGGGGGACGGATGAAAAACTGTTTTTT	CASSLRGTDEKLFF
TRBJ2-3	-	TRBV10-3	TRBD2	TGTGCCATCAGGGCTAGCGGGGGCACAGATACGCAGTATTTT	CAIRASGGTDTQYF
TRBJ2-3	-	TRBV5-1	TRBD1	TGCGCCAGCAGCTTGGTAGGGGACAGGGGGTCCGATACGCAGTATTTT	CASSLVGDRGSDTQYF
TRBJ1-6	-	TRBV19	-	TGTGCCAGTAGTCCAGACACCGGGGCCTATAATTCACCCCTCCACTTT	CASSPDTGAYNSPLHF
TRBJ2-2	-	TRBV11-3	TRBD1	TGTGCCAGCAGCAACCCCGGGACAGGAGGCACCGGGGAGCTGTTTTTT	CASSNPGTGGTGELFF
TRBJ1-6	once	TRBV28	-	TGTGCCAGCATGGTCAGGGGTGGTTCACCCCTCCACTTT	CASMVRGGSPLHF
TRBJ1-4	-	TRBV6-6	-	TGTGCCAGCAGTTACTCGGATGAAAAACTGTTTTTT	CASSYSDEKLFF
TRBJ2-1	-	TRBV28	TRBD2	TGTGCCAGCAGCCCCCCGGCGGGAGCCTACAATGAGCAGTTCTTC	CASSPPAGAYNEQFF
TRBJ1-5	-	TRBV6-5	TRBD1	TGTGCCAGCAGTTACACGACAGGGGGCAATCAGCCCCAGCATTTT	CASSYTTGGNQPQHF
TRBJ2-1	-	TRBV5-6	-	TGTGCCAGCAGTCCTCTTGGACCCTCCTACAATGAGCAGTTCTTC	CASSPLGPSYNEQFF
TRBJ2-1	few	TRBV18	TRBD1	TGTGCCAGCTCACCACGACAGGGTATTCCCAATGAGCAGTTCTTC	CASSPRQGIPNEQFF
TRBJ1-1	-	TRBV18	TRBD1	TGTGCCAGCTCAGCAACAGGGGGCACTGAAGCTTTCTTT	CASSATGGTEAFF
TRBJ1-4	-	TRBV29-1	-	TGCAGCGTTGAAGATGGGCGCGGGCGTGAAAAACTGTTTTTT	CSVEDGRGREKLFF
TRBJ2-5	-	TRBV15	-	TGTGCCACCAGCAACAAACCTCGGGCCTCTCGGGCGGAGACCCAGTACTTC	CATSNKPRASRAETQYF
TRBJ2-7	-	TRBV7-3	-	TGTGCCAGCAGCTTAGTACGTCGGCAGTACTTC	CASSLVRRQYF
TRBJ2-2	-	TRBV6-5	-	TGTGCCAGCAGTTACGCGGGGTCCTTTGGCGGGGAGCTGTTTTTT	CASSYAGSFGGELFF
TRBJ2-1	-	TRBV10-3	TRBD2	TGTGCCATCAGTGGCTCCGGGACTAGCGGGGGGGCGGTCGATGAGCAGTTCTTC	CAISGSGTSGGAVDEQFF
TRBJ2-3	-	TRBV5-1	-	TGCGCCAGCAGCTCCCGACAGGGCACAGATACGCAGTATTTT	CASSSRQGTDTQYF
TRBJ1-2	-	TRBV4-3	-	TGCGCCAGCAGCCAAGTACCCGACGGTCTGATCGGCTACACCTTC	CASSQVPDGLIGYTF
TRBJ2-1	-	TRBV4-1	TRBD2	TGCGCCAGCAGCCTGGGGACTAGCGGGACGTACAATGAGCAGTTCTTC	CASSLGTSGTYNEQFF
TRBJ1-2	few	TRBV7-9	-	TGTGCCAGCAGCCCCCGCGCCGGTGGCTACACCTTC	CASSPRAGGYTF
TRBJ1-2	-	TRBV6-5	-	TGTGCCAGCAGTTACTCGAGTTCCTATGGCTACACCTTC	CASSYSSSYGYTF
TRBJ1-2	-	TRBV6-4	TRBD1	TGTGCCAGCAGCCCGACAGGGGCGGTCGGCTACACCTTC	CASSPTGAVGYTF
TRBJ2-7	-	TRBV25-1	-	TGTGCCAGCAGTGGGTCCTACGAGCAGTACTTC	CASSGSYEQYF